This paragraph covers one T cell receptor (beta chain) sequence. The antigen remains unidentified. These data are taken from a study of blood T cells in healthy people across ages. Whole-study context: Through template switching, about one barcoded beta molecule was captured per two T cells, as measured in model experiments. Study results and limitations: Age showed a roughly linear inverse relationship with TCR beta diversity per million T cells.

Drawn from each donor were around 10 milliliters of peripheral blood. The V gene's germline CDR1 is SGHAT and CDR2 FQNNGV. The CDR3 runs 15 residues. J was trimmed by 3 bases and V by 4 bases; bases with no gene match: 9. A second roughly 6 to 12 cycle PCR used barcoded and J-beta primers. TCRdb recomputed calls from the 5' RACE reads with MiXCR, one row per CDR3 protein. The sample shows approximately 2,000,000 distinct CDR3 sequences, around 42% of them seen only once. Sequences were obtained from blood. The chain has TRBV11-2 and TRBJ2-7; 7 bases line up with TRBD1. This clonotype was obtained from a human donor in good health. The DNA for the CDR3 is TGTGCCAGCAGCTCCACCGGGACAGCGAACTACGAGCAGTACTTC. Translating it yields CASSSTGTANYEQYF.